A single T cell receptor beta chain is shown here with its context. Here immunoSEQ multiplex PCR was the method, and the copy in TCRdb shows in-frame clones only, minus some. The sample has around 50,000 clones, about 88% seen once; the top ten hold less than 0.75%. J was trimmed by 1 base and V by 5 bases; bases with no gene match: 2. Germline CDR1 is SGHAT and CDR2 is FQDESV (reference sequence). The CDR3 contains 15 residues. The sampling schedule covered blood at baseline, cycle 4 day 1, and cycle 7 day 1. The data were taken from a study of OX40 agonist ivuxolimab in advanced cancers. Whole-study context: The study gave patients intravenous ivuxolimab at 0.01 to 10 mg/kg every 2 weeks.

This TCR came from an adult with an advanced solid tumor such as melanoma, head and neck, liver or kidney cancer. Source: CD4+ or CD8+ T cells sorted from blood, taken in a trial of the OX40 agonist ivuxolimab. This chain links TRBV11-1 with TRBJ2-6, with TRBD1 identical over 7 bases. The DNA of the CDR3 is TGTGCCAGCAGCCTGACAGGGTCTGGGGCCAACGTCCTGACTTTC. It specifies CASSLTGSGANVLTF. Looking up the rest from reference TRBV11-1 and TRBJ2-6 gives the full variable domain: EAEVAQSPRYKITEKSQAVAFWCDPISGHATLYWYRQILGQGPELLVQFQDESVVDDSQLPKDRFSAERLKGVDSTLKIQPAELGDSAMYLCASSLTGSGANVLTFGAGSRLTVL.